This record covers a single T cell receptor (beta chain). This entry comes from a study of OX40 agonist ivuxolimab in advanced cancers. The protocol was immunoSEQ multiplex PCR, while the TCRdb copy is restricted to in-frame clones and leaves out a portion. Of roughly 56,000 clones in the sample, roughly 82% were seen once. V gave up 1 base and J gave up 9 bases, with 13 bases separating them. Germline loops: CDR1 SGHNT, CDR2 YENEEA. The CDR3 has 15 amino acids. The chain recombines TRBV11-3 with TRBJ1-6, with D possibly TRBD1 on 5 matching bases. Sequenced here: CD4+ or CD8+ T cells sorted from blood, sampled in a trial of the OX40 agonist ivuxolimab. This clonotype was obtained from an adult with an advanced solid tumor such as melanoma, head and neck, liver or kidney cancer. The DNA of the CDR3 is TGTGCCAGCAGCTTAGTGTCTCAGGGAGGTTCACCCCTCCACTTT. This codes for CASSLVSQGGSPLHF.